This is a list of T cell receptor beta chains from one sample in a study of T cells in Graves' hyperthyroidism and ophthalmopathy. TCRdb fed the multiplex PCR reads into MiXCR, producing one record per CDR3 protein. The sample holds about 290,000 distinct CDR3 sequences; 13% are singletons and the top ten take roughly 8%. The sample was blood. Receptor source: a woman aged 30 to 39 with Graves' hyperthyroidism that later progressed to Graves' ophthalmopathy. Both conserved end residues are part of each CDR3. D genes are given only for firm matches. Not all rows give a size; the values are once, few, many and, for expanded clones, a class.

TRBJ1-1 | many | TRBV30 | - | CAWRGLGAGTEAFF | TGTGCCTGGAGAGGGTTGGGAGCCGGCACTGAAGCTTTCTTT
TRBJ2-7 | many | TRBV7-2 | TRBD1 | CASSLAKRTGNYEQYF | TGTGCCAGCAGCTTAGCGAAACGGACAGGGAACTACGAGCAGTACTTC
TRBJ2-3 | many | TRBV11-2 | TRBD2 | CASSLAGVGTDTQYF | TGTGCCAGCAGCTTGGCGGGAGTGGGCACAGATACGCAGTATTTT
TRBJ2-3 | - | TRBV4-3 | - | CASSQDLQRGGEADTQYF | TGCGCCAGCAGCCAAGATCTCCAGCGAGGAGGGGAGGCAGATACGCAGTATTTT
TRBJ2-3 | many | TRBV11-3 | - | CASSLDSDTQYF | TGTGCCAGCAGCTTAGATTCAGATACGCAGTATTTT
TRBJ2-7 | few | TRBV6-2/TRBV6-3 | - | CASRQRQGPYEQYF | TGTGCCAGCAGGCAAAGGCAGGGTCCCTACGAGCAGTACTTC
TRBJ2-7 | - | TRBV7-6 | - | CASNLAGGYEQYF | TGTGCCAGCAACTTAGCTGGGGGGTACGAGCAGTACTTC
TRBJ2-7 | - | TRBV19 | - | CASSLRTDPYEQYF | TGTGCCAGTAGCTTAAGGACAGACCCCTACGAGCAGTACTTC
TRBJ2-3 | many | TRBV24-1 | TRBD1 | CATSPGQGSTDTQYF | TGTGCCACCAGCCCGGGACAGGGGAGCACAGATACGCAGTATTTT
TRBJ1-4 | - | TRBV4-2 | - | CASSQVLADNEKLFF | TGTGCCAGCAGCCAAGTCTTGGCAGATAATGAAAAACTGTTTTTT
TRBJ1-2 | many | TRBV7-2 | - | CASSLGGAFGYTF | TGTGCCAGCAGTCTAGGGGGGGCTTTTGGCTACACCTTC
TRBJ2-7 | few | TRBV6-1 | TRBD2 | CASSESGTRVAVDEQYF | TGTGCCAGCAGTGAATCCGGGACTAGAGTAGCAGTTGATGAGCAGTACTTC
TRBJ1-6 | few | TRBV19 | - | CASSTTVIVGSYNSPLHF | TGTGCCAGTAGTACGACGGTGATAGTTGGCTCCTATAATTCACCCCTCCACTTT
TRBJ2-3 | many | TRBV10-3 | - | CAIKSRDSPDTQYF | TGTGCCATCAAGTCCCGGGACTCGCCAGATACGCAGTATTTT
TRBJ1-1 | many | TRBV14 | - | CASSQDPGGRYTEAFF | TGTGCCAGCAGCCAAGATCCCGGGGGAAGGTACACTGAAGCTTTCTTT
TRBJ2-5 | many | TRBV6-1 | - | CASGRQAVFQETQYF | TGTGCCAGCGGTAGACAGGCGGTTTTCCAAGAGACCCAGTACTTC
TRBJ2-1 | many | TRBV18 | TRBD2 | CASSPGAGGGNEQFF | TGTGCCAGCTCACCAGGAGCGGGAGGGGGTAATGAGCAGTTCTTC
TRBJ2-5 | - | TRBV20-1 | TRBD2 | CSANGASGEEETQYF | TGCAGTGCTAATGGTGCTAGCGGGGAAGAAGAGACCCAGTACTTC
TRBJ2-3 | many | TRBV5-5 | - | CASSFFNVRTDTQYF | TGTGCCAGCAGCTTTTTTAATGTGAGAACAGATACGCAGTATTTT
TRBJ1-5 | - | TRBV25-1 | - | CASSEQAINQPQHF | TGTGCCAGCAGTGAGCAGGCTATCAATCAGCCCCAGCATTTT
TRBJ2-7 | many | TRBV2 | - | CASRDTGPNEQYF | TGTGCCAGCAGGGACACAGGGCCCAACGAGCAGTACTTC
TRBJ2-7 | few | TRBV4-1 | TRBD2 | CASSQASGTSLHEQYF | TGCGCCAGCAGCCAGGCCTCCGGGACTAGTCTCCACGAGCAGTACTTC
TRBJ2-1 | - | TRBV28 | TRBD2 | CASSLGLAFPERNEQFF | TGTGCCAGCAGTTTAGGACTAGCATTCCCTGAACGGAATGAGCAGTTCTTC
TRBJ2-7 | many | TRBV7-2 | TRBD2 | CASSLDSSGSGEQYF | TGTGCCAGCAGCTTAGATTCTAGCGGGAGTGGAGAGCAGTACTTC
TRBJ2-3 | many | TRBV4-3 | - | CASSLRLETDTQYF | TGCGCCAGCAGCCTTAGACTGGAAACGGATACGCAGTATTTT
TRBJ2-1 | many | TRBV29-1 | - | CSGDHYNEQFF | TGCAGCGGGGACCACTACAATGAGCAGTTCTTC
TRBJ2-5 | - | TRBV27 | - | CASSFSQGEEETQYF | TGTGCCAGCAGTTTTAGTCAGGGGGAGGAAGAGACCCAGTACTTC
TRBJ2-2 | many | TRBV5-6 | - | CASSPYGQNTGELFF | TGTGCCAGCAGCCCTTATGGACAGAACACCGGGGAGCTGTTTTTT
TRBJ1-2 | many | TRBV30 | TRBD1 | CAYAEGAQRSGYTF | TGTGCCTACGCAGAGGGGGCCCAGAGGAGTGGCTACACCTTC
TRBJ2-2 | - | TRBV7-3 | - | CASSTGAGYTGELFF | TGTGCCAGCAGCACTGGGGCGGGGTACACCGGGGAGCTGTTTTTT
TRBJ1-5 | few | TRBV6-1 | - | CASSPRGGGGNQPQHF | TGTGCCAGCAGTCCACGGGGGGGGGGCGGCAATCAGCCCCAGCATTTT